This T cell receptor (beta chain) was sequenced during a study of blood T cells in healthy people across ages. Findings and caveats of the study: Calculation of diversity from one million T cells yielded estimates considered to be underestimates.

Together with a sample-barcoded 5' primer, a J-beta primer mix was included in a second PCR lasting roughly 6 to 12 cycles. The authors tagged each cDNA molecule using a template-switch adaptor with 12 random nucleotides. TCRdb analysed the 5' RACE reads with MiXCR anew, one entry per CDR3 protein. This table has some 760,000 distinct CDR3 sequences, 20% to 25% appearing once. With 4 bases removed from V and 2 bases from J, the gap between germline ends came to 12 bases. The CDR3 length is 16 residues. With regard to this clonotype: What it recognizes is unknown.

This sample was also put to use in a study of T cells of mothers and their children. That report adds: A few healthy Caucasian mothers gave samples, and so did their six children. The yield was over 9 million TCR beta CDR3 reads from each mother and about 3.2 million from each child.

The sequence derives from a boy aged 5 to 17 in good health. Sequenced input: blood. This chain joins TRBV12-3 or TRBV12-4 and TRBJ2-6; perhaps TRBD1 as D (5 bases). The CDR3 DNA sequence: TGTGCCAGCAGTTGGAAGGGGCAGGCTGGGGCCAACGTCCTGACTTTC. Its translation: CASSWKGQAGANVLTF.